These 25 T cell receptor beta chains were all obtained from the same sample, sequenced in a study of response to subunit inactivated influenza vaccine. TCRdb passed the RT-PCR reads through MiXCR, listing each CDR3 protein once. The repertoire includes roughly 460,000 distinct CDR3 sequences, 10% to 11% of them detected once, and less than 15% sits in the top ten. The source material was PBMCs from blood, sampled 40 to 50 days after vaccination. Every receptor here comes from a man in his forties or fifties who received an inactivated influenza vaccine.

J is TRBJ2-2 and V is TRBV7-9; 7 positions match TRBD2. V was clipped by 2 bases and J by 6 bases; unmatched bases: 9. This CDR3 contains 16 residues. The germline V gene has CDR1 SEHNR and CDR2 FQNEAQ (reference sequence). The CDR3 DNA is TGTGCCAGCAGCTTACCCCCGGGGGGAGGCCCCGGGGAGCTGTTTTTT. Translated, it gives CASSLPPGGGPGELFF.

The chain couples TRBV6-5 to TRBJ2-1, with 8 bases that match TRBD1. CDR1 is MNHEY, CDR2 SVGAGI, per germline. The junction had 4 bases not matched to a gene; V was cut back by 6 bases and J by 9 bases. This CDR3 region has 12 residues. CDR3 sequence: CASRITGGEQFF. In DNA, the CDR3 is TGTGCCAGCAGAATAACAGGGGGTGAGCAGTTCTTC.

This clonotype was found a few times. The chain uses TRBV20-1 and TRBJ2-3, with D tentatively TRBD2 (6 bases). V dropped 2 bases and J dropped 0 bases, with 9 bases sitting between them. Germline V lookup: CDR1 DFQATT, CDR2 SNEGSKA (reference sequence). This CDR3 has 14 residues. The CDR3 DNA follows: TGCAGTGCTAGATCGGGGGTTAGCACAGATACGCAGTATTTT. Protein sequence: CSARSGVSTDTQYF.

The sample holds a few counts of this clonotype. This chain connects TRBV5-1 to TRBJ1-3, with D possibly being TRBD1 (6 bases). Germline values: CDR1 SGHRS, CDR2 YFSETQ. The CDR3 spans 14 residues. Trimming took 4 bases from V and 2 from J, leaving 10 bases between them. The CDR3 loop reads CASSATGPGNTIYF. As DNA, the CDR3 is TGCGCCAGCAGCGCGACAGGACCTGGAAACACCATATATTTT.

CDR3 amino acids: CASSRSLGLAGRGYNEQFF. CDR3 sequence (DNA): TGCGCCAGCAGCCGAAGCCTGGGACTAGCGGGCAGGGGCTACAATGAGCAGTTCTTC. The genes are TRBV4-3 and TRBJ2-1; 12 positions match TRBD2. The CDR3 length is 19 residues. Germline CDR1 is LGHNA and CDR2 is YSLEER. V was pared by 4 bases and J by 3 bases, with 13 bases of the junction left unmatched.

This clonotype has at least ten counts. The chain combines TRBV12-3 or TRBV12-4 with TRBJ1-5; D unresolved. The CDR3 is 13 residues long. Trimming left V 7 bases short and J 5 bases short, with 12 bases between. DNA of the CDR3: TGTGCCAGCAAGTTGGGCAGGCATCAGCCCCAGCATTTT. Translated: CASKLGRHQPQHF.

The sample holds a few counts of this clonotype. This chain joins TRBV12-3 or TRBV12-4 and TRBJ1-4; 9 nucleotides match TRBD1. The CDR3 loop spans 15 amino acids. V dropped 3 bases and J dropped 8; count of bases not matched to a gene: 7. The CDR3 here is CASSFRTGVVEKLFF. The CDR3 region has the DNA TGTGCCAGCAGTTTCCGGACAGGGGTTGTCGAAAAACTGTTTTTT.

This clonotype has just a few counts. The rearrangement links TRBV20-1 to TRBJ2-5; 8 nucleotides line up with TRBD2. V shed 3 bases, J shed 4 bases, and the junction held 4 bases outside the gene matches. This CDR3 spans 13 amino acids. Germline V CDR1 and CDR2: DFQATT, SNEGSKA (reference sequence). In DNA, the CDR3 is TGCAGTGCTAGTTCGGGGGGGGTAGAGACCCAGTACTTC. Translating gives CSASSGGVETQYF.

V gene TRBV3-1 combines with J gene TRBJ2-3, with D unresolved. The length of the CDR3 is 13 residues. CDR1 and CDR2 (germline): LGHDT, YNNKEL (reference sequence). The V gene lost 2 bases and the J gene lost 4 bases, with 7 bases spanning the gap. In DNA, the CDR3 is TGTGCCAGCAGCCAACAAGGTCCAGATACGCAGTATTTT. Encoded protein: CASSQQGPDTQYF.

This clonotype was seen a few times. The V and J genes are TRBV27 and TRBJ1-4, with 7 nucleotides matching TRBD1. V lost 0 bases to trimming and J lost 2 bases; unmatched junction nucleotides: 3. This CDR3 is 16 amino acids long. Germline V gene sequence: CDR1 MNHEY, CDR2 SMNVEV (reference sequence). The CDR3 DNA sequence: TGTGCCAGCAGTTTATCCCGGACAGGCACTAATGAAAAACTGTTTTTT. Its translation: CASSLSRTGTNEKLFF.

This clonotype showed up just a few times. The chain employs TRBV7-2 and TRBJ2-5; D possibly corresponds to TRBD1 (5 bases). Germline loops: CDR1 SGHTA, CDR2 FQGNSA. The V end lost 4 bases, the J end lost 1 base, and 13 bases lay between the germline ends. The CDR3 spans 15 residues. The CDR3 DNA follows: TGTGCCAGCAGCTCCCCAGACAGAATCCAAGAGACCCAGTACTTC. It encodes CASSSPDRIQETQYF. Complete variable domain (other parts from reference TRBV7-2 and TRBJ2-5): GAGVSQSPSNKVTEKGKDVELRCDPISGHTALYWYRQSLGQGLEFLIYFQGNSAPDKSGLPSDRFSAERTGGSVSTLTIQRTQQEDSAVYLCASSSPDRIQETQYFGPGTRLLVL.

The chain is built from TRBV15 and TRBJ2-5, with D unresolved. Germline CDR1 and CDR2: LNHNV and YYDKDF (reference sequence). The CDR3 contains 13 residues. Trimming took off 0 bases at V and 1 base at J, with 3 bases between the two ends. The CDR3 DNA reads as TGTGCCACCAGCAGAGACAGCCAAGAGACCCAGTACTTC. Translating gives CATSRDSQETQYF.

CDR3 DNA sequence: TGTGCCAGCAGCCAAGCCTCGGGTAGCGGGAGAGGCACAGATACGCAGTATTTT. Protein sequence: CASSQASGSGRGTDTQYF. The chain combines TRBV4-2 with TRBJ2-3; 9 positions agree with TRBD2. The germline CDR1 and CDR2 sequences are LGHNA and YNFKEQ. The CDR3 has 18 amino acids. Germline trimming cut 1 base from V and 1 base from J; bases unmatched to any gene: 9.

The chain combines TRBV29-1 with TRBJ2-6, with D tentatively TRBD1 (5 bases). V dropped 6 bases and J dropped 2 bases, with 11 bases sitting between them. The length of the CDR3 is 14 residues. Germline V lookup: CDR1 SQVTM, CDR2 ANQGSEA. CDR3 sequence: CSVGTGTGANVLTF. The CDR3 DNA reads TGCAGCGTCGGAACAGGAACTGGGGCCAACGTCCTGACTTTC.

This clonotype appeared a few times. This chain uses TRBV12-3 or TRBV12-4 with TRBJ2-3, with D perhaps given as TRBD1 or TRBD2 (5 bases each). The V and J ends lost 3 bases and 3 bases respectively, with 13 bases between them. This CDR3 has 15 residues. The CDR3 coding sequence is TGTGCCAGCAGTTTTGAGGGGTCGAGGACAGATACGCAGTATTTT. The encoded protein is CASSFEGSRTDTQYF.

The table lists this clonotype with many counts. V gene TRBV12-3 or TRBV12-4 combines with J gene TRBJ2-7; the match to TRBD2 covers 9 bases. The J segment lost 5 bases and the V segment lost 3 bases, leaving 5 bases of the junction unmatched. The CDR3 consists of 14 residues. The CDR3 region has the DNA TGTGCCAGCAGTTTGGGACTAGCTTCCAACGAGCAGTACTTC. Amino acid sequence: CASSLGLASNEQYF.

As DNA, the CDR3 is TGCGCCAGCAGCCTGTTGTCCGGCGGGAACACTGAAGCTTTCTTT. Translation: CASSLLSGGNTEAFF. This sequence joins TRBV5-1 and TRBJ1-1; the D is unclear. Trimming removed 4 bases from V and 1 base from J, with 14 bases in between. The CDR3 consists of 15 residues. Germline CDR1 is SGHRS and CDR2 is YFSETQ.

The chain joins TRBV15 to TRBJ1-2; D uncertain. The V and J ends lost 4 bases and 3 bases respectively, with 3 bases between them. The length of the CDR3 is 11 residues. The germline gives CDR1 LNHNV, CDR2 YYDKDF (reference sequence). CDR3 region: CATSKDYGYTF. The CDR3, as DNA: TGTGCCACCAGCAAAGACTATGGCTACACCTTC. Combining the CDR3 with reference TRBV15 and TRBJ1-2 gives the whole variable domain DAMVIQNPRYQVTQFGKPVTLSCSQTLNHNVMYWYQQKSSQAPKLLFHYYDKDFNNEADTPDNFQSRRPNTSFCFLDIRSPGLGDTAMYLCATSKDYGYTFGSGTRLTVV.

This clonotype was detected ten times or more. The V gene is TRBV7-2, the J gene TRBJ1-2, with D uncertain. This CDR3 has 14 amino acids. V was shortened by 4 bases and J by 7 bases, with 16 bases between the two germline ends. Per germline, CDR1 SGHTA and CDR2 FQGNSA. The chain's CDR3 is CASSSSSQFGGYTF. The CDR3, as DNA: TGTGCCAGCAGCTCCTCGTCTCAATTCGGTGGCTACACCTTC.

The gene calls are TRBV20-1 and TRBJ1-2, with D perhaps matching TRBD1 (5 bases). Germline lookup yields CDR1 DFQATT and CDR2 SNEGSKA (reference sequence). V lost 7 bases and J lost 4, with 22 bases in between. The CDR3 loop spans 15 amino acids. CDR3 DNA sequence: TGCAGTGAAAGAGGTGGGGGTTGGCCCTCCTATGGCTACACCTTC. Translating it yields CSERGGGWPSYGYTF.

This clonotype was seen more than once but under ten times. CDR3 nucleotide sequence: TGTGCCAGCAGACGGACAAGCACAGATACGCAGTATTTT. Translating gives CASRRTSTDTQYF. V is TRBV12-3 or TRBV12-4 and J is TRBJ2-3; tentative D call: TRBD1 (5 bases). There are 13 residues in the CDR3. The V end lost 6 bases, the J end lost 0 bases, and 7 bases lay between the germline ends.

The sample holds a few counts of this clonotype. This chain connects TRBV3-1 to TRBJ2-7, with TRBD2 matching 13 bases. The germline V gene encodes CDR1 LGHDT and CDR2 YNNKEL (reference sequence). The V and J ends lost 4 bases and 1 base, in that order; junction bases with no gene match: 4. CDR3 size: 16 residues. The CDR3 bases are TGTGCCAGCAGCCTACGACTAGCGGGGGGATCCTACGAGCAGTACTTC. This translates into CASSLRLAGGSYEQYF.

This chain links TRBV6-5 with TRBJ2-2; D is undetermined. This CDR3 is 13 amino acids long. Germline-derived CDR1 and CDR2 are MNHEY and SVGAGI. V shed 0 bases and J shed 7 bases, with 6 bases lying between them. This chain's CDR3 is CASSYSVGGELFF. CDR3 nucleotides: TGTGCCAGCAGTTACTCTGTAGGCGGGGAGCTGTTTTTT.

The chain combines TRBV20-1 with TRBJ2-5; 8 bases are shared with TRBD1. The DNA matches TRBJ2-1 better at its end, which makes the J call doubtful. Germline lookup yields CDR1 DFQATT and CDR2 SNEGSKA (reference sequence). The CDR3 loop spans 13 amino acids. The CDR3 reads CSARDRAQETQFF. CDR3 bases: TGCAGTGCTAGGGACAGGGCTCAAGAGACCCAGTTCTTC.

Concerning this clonotype: A much more abundant neighbour one base away suggests this may be a read error. The chain carries TRBV12-3 or TRBV12-4 and TRBJ1-1, with 8 bases lining up with TRBD1. The CDR3 spans 13 residues. The chain's CDR3 is CTSSSGTGGEAFF. For the CDR3, the DNA is TGTACCAGCAGCTCCGGGACAGGAGGTGAAGCTTTCTTT.